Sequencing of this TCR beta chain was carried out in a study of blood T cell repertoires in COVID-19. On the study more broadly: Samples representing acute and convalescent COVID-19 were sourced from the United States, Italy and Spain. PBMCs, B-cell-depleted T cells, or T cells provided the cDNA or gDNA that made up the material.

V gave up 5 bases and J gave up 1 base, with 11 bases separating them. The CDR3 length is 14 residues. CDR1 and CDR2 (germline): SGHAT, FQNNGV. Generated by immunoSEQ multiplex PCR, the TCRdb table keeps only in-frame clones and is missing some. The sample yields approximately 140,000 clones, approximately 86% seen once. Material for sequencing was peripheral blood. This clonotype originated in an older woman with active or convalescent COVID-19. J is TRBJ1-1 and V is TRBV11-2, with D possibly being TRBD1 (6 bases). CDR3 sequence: CASSGQRRNTEAFF. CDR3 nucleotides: TGTGCCAGCAGCGGACAGAGGAGGAACACTGAAGCTTTCTTT. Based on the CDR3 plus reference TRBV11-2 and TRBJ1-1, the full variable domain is EAGVAQSPRYKIIEKRQSVAFWCNPISGHATLYWYQQILGQGPKLLIQFQNNGVVDDSQLPKDRFSAERLKGVDSTLKIQPAKLEDSAVYLCASSGQRRNTEAFFGQGTRLTVV.